Below, one TCR beta chain is given with its context. Its antigen remains unidentified. Only in-frame clones appear in the TCRdb table, and some are missing; sequencing was by immunoSEQ multiplex PCR. The sample carries under 35,000 clones, around 83% recorded once. The data are from a study of T cells in narcolepsy. Study-wide findings and caveats: HCRT-specific and TRIB2-specific autoreactive clonotypes appeared among same-patient CSF and blood CD4+ clonotypes.

This receptor was obtained from a human donor in good health. Sequenced: memory (CD45RA-) CD4+ T cells from blood.

CDR3 region: CASSPGGIGNTIYF. The CDR3 nucleotides are TGCGCCAGCAGCCCAGGGGGTATTGGAAACACCATATATTTT. The chain links TRBV5-1 to TRBJ1-3, with 7 bases that match TRBD1. The CDR3 extends over 14 amino acids. V lost 4 bases, J lost 3 bases, and 4 bases stayed unmatched. The V gene's germline CDR1 is SGHRS and CDR2 YFSETQ.